These 7 T cell receptor beta chains originate from one sample sequenced in a study of blood T cell repertoires in COVID-19. Data came from immunoSEQ multiplex PCR; TCRdb stores just in-frame clones and leaves some out. This repertoire shows under 250,000 clones, almost 85% found once; its top ten account for around 5.5%. Sequenced sample: peripheral blood. The receptors originated from a man aged 45 to 65 with COVID-19, enrolled during active disease.

This clone was observed a few times. The rearrangement links TRBV3-1 (or the pseudogene TRBV3-2) to TRBJ1-2, with D maybe TRBD1 (5 bases). Germline CDR1 and CDR2: LGHDT and YNNKEL (reference sequence). The CDR3 loop spans 13 amino acids. V dropped 4 bases and J dropped 4 bases, with 10 bases sitting between them. The chain's CDR3 is CASSPDDSYGYTF. The CDR3 DNA reads as TGTGCCAGCAGCCCCGACGACAGCTATGGCTACACCTTC.

The rearrangement joins TRBV11-2 to TRBJ2-5, with 9 bases fitting TRBD1. V gave up 5 bases and J gave up 1 base; unmatched junction bases: 14. Germline V lookup: CDR1 SGHAT, CDR2 FQNNGV. The CDR3 totals 18 residues. The CDR3: CASSPRRGGTGIQETQYF. The DNA of the CDR3 is TGTGCCAGCAGCCCAAGAAGGGGCGGGACAGGGATCCAAGAGACCCAGTACTTC. The whole variable domain, filled in from reference TRBV11-2 and TRBJ2-5, reads EAGVAQSPRYKIIEKRQSVAFWCNPISGHATLYWYQQILGQGPKLLIQFQNNGVVDDSQLPKDRFSAERLKGVDSTLKIQPAKLEDSAVYLCASSPRRGGTGIQETQYFGPGTRLLVL.

This chain joins TRBV7-9 and TRBJ1-6; no clear D gene. CDR3 length equals 18 residues. The V end lost 1 base, the J end lost 1 base, and 14 bases lay between the germline ends. Germline CDR1 reads SEHNR; CDR2 reads FQNEAQ (reference sequence). The CDR3 here is CASSLGQPFRSYNSPLHF. As DNA, the CDR3 is TGTGCCAGCAGCTTAGGACAACCGTTTAGGTCCTATAATTCACCCCTCCACTTT.

CDR3 sequence: CASSPASGGAYGYTF. The CDR3 DNA reads as TGTGCCAGCAGCCCAGCGTCTGGGGGCGCCTATGGCTACACCTTC. V and J are TRBV14 and TRBJ1-2, with D tentatively TRBD1 (6 bases). The germline CDR1 and CDR2 sequences are SGHDN and FVKESK. Between the trimmed V and J ends, which lost 4 bases and 4 bases, there was a span of 16 bases. This CDR3 comprises 15 residues.

The chain combines TRBV5-5 with TRBJ1-6; a weak D match, TRBD1 (6 bases). This CDR3 is 15 amino acids long. Germline CDR1 and CDR2: SGHKS and YYEKEE (reference sequence). Trimming shortened V by 1 base and J by 7 bases, and 12 bases separated the two germline ends. CDR3 in DNA: TGTGCCAGCAGCTTGCCCGGACAGAAAAATTCACCCCTCCACTTT. It translates to CASSLPGQKNSPLHF.

The V call is TRBV4-1, the J call TRBJ2-5; the match to TRBD2 covers 8 bases. The CDR3 is 15 residues long. CDR1 is MGHRA and CDR2 is YSYEKL in the germline V gene. The junction had 5 bases not matched to a gene; V was cut back by 0 bases and J by 5 bases. This CDR3 reads CASSQDIAGGETQYF. The CDR3 nucleotides read TGCGCCAGCAGCCAAGATATTGCGGGGGGTGAGACCCAGTACTTC.

This clone was observed once. The CDR3 loop reads CASSLEGGNQPQHF. Here the CDR3 DNA reads TGCGCCAGCAGCTTGGAGGGCGGGAATCAGCCCCAGCATTTT. The chain joins TRBV5-1 to TRBJ1-5; no definite D call. V gave up 0 bases and J gave up 4 bases, with 8 bases separating them. Germline V gives CDR1 SGHRS, CDR2 YFSETQ. There are 14 residues in the CDR3.